Only one count was recorded for the clone carrying this T cell receptor beta chain. The data were taken from a study of T cells in tumors after PD-1 blockade. About the research overall: Treatment was either pembrolizumab 200 mg every 3 weeks or cemiplimab 350 mg every 2 weeks. A subset received ongoing vismodegib 150 mg daily alongside anti-PD-1 therapy.

Libraries were prepared by immunoSEQ multiplex PCR; TCRdb keeps only in-frame clonotypes and omits some of them. The sample lists over 30,000 clones, more than 70% occurring once. The germline V gene has CDR1 SGHDN and CDR2 FVKESK. The CDR3 sequence is 14 residues long. V gave up 1 base and J gave up 2 bases, with 8 bases separating them. This chain links TRBV14 with TRBJ1-2; D gene uncertain. The source is a human donor with basal cell carcinoma. Source: PBMCs, taken before anti-PD-1 treatment. The CDR3 DNA sequence: TGTGCCAGCAGCCAAGCGGGAGCCAACTATGGCTACACCTTC. It is translated as CASSQAGANYGYTF.